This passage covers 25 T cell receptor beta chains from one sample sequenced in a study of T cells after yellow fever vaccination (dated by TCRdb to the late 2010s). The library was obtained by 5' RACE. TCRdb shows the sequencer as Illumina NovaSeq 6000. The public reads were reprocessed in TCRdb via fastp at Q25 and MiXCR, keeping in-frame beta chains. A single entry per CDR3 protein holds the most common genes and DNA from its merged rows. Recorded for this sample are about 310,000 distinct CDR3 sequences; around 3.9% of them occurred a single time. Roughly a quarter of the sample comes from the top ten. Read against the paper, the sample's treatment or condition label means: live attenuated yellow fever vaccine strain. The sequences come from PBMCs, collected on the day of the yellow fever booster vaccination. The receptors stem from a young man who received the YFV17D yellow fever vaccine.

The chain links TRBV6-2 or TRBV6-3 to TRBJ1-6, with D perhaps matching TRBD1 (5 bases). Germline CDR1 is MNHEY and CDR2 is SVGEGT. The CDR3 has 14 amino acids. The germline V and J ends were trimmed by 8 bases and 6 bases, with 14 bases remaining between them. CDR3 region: CASFAGIPNSPLHF. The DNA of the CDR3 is TGTGCCAGCTTCGCAGGGATCCCTAATTCACCCCTCCACTTT.

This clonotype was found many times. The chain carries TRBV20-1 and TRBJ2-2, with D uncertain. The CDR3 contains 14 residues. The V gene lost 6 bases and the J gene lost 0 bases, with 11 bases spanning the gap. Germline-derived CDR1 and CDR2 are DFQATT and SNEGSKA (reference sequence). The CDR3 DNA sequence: TGCAGTGCGAGACAAATATCGAACACCGGGGAGCTGTTTTTT. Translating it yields CSARQISNTGELFF.

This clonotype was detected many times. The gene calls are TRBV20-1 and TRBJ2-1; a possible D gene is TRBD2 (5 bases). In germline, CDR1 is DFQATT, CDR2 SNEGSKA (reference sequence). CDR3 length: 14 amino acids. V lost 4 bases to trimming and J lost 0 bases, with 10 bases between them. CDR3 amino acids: CSAIGESSYNEQFF. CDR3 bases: TGCAGTGCTATCGGGGAGAGCTCCTACAATGAGCAGTTCTTC.

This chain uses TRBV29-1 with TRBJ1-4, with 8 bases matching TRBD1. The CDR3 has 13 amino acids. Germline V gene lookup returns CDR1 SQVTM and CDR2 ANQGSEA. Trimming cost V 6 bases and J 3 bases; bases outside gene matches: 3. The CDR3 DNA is TGCAGCGTAGGGGACAGGTCTAATGAAAAACTGTTTTTT. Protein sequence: CSVGDRSNEKLFF.

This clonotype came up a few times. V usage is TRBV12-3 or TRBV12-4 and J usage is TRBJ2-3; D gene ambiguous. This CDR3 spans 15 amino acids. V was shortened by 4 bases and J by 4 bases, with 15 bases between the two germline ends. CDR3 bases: TGTGCCAGCAGTTCCATCCTAGGCTTCCCAGATACGCAGTATTTT. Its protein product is CASSSILGFPDTQYF.

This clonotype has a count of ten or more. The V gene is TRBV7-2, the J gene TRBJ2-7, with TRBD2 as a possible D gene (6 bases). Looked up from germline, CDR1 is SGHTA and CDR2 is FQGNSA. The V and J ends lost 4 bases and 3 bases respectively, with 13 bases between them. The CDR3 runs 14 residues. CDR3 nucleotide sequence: TGTGCCAGCAGCTCGAGAGCCGGGAGCTACGAGCAGTACTTC. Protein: CASSSRAGSYEQYF. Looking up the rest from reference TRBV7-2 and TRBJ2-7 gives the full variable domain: GAGVSQSPSNKVTEKGKDVELRCDPISGHTALYWYRQSLGQGLEFLIYFQGNSAPDKSGLPSDRFSAERTGGSVSTLTIQRTQQEDSAVYLCASSSRAGSYEQYFGPGTRLTVT.

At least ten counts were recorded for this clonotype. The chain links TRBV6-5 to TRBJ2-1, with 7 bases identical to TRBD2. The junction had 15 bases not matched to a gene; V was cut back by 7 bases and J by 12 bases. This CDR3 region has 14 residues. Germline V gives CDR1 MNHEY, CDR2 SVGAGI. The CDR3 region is CASTAPGGGGWQFF. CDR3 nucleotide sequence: TGTGCCAGCACCGCCCCGGGAGGCGGGGGATGGCAGTTCTTC.

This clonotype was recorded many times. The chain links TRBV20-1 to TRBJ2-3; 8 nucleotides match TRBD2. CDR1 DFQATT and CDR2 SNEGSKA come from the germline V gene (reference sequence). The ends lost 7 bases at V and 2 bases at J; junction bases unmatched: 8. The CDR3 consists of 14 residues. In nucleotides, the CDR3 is TGCAGTGGTGGAAAGCGGGAGAACACAGATACGCAGTATTTT. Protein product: CSGGKRENTDTQYF.

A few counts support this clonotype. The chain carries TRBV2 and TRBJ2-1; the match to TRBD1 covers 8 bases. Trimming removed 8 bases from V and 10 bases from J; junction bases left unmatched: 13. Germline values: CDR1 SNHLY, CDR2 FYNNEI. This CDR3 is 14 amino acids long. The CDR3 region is CASDPGTGFWEQFF. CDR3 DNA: TGTGCCAGCGACCCAGGGACAGGATTTTGGGAGCAGTTCTTC.

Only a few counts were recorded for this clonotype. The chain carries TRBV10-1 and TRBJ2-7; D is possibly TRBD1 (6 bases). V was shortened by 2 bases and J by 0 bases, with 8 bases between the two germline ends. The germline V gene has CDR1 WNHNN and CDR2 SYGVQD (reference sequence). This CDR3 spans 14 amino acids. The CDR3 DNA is TGCGCCAGCAGTGAGGCAGGGGCCTCCTACGAGCAGTACTTC. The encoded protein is CASSEAGASYEQYF.

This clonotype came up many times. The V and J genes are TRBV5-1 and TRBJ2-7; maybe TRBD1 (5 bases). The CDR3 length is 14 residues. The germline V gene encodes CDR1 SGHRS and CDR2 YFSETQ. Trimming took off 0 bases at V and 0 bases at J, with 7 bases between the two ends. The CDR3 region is CASSLGQSSYEQYV. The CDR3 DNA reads TGCGCCAGCAGCTTGGGACAGAGCTCCTACGAGCAGTACGTC.

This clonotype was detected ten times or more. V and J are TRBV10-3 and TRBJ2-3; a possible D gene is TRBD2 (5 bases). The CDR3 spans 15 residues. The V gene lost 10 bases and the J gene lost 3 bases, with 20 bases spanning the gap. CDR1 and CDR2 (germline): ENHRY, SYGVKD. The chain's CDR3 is CASNGRPEGTDTQYF. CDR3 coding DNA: TGTGCCAGCAATGGACGTCCCGAGGGTACAGATACGCAGTATTTT.

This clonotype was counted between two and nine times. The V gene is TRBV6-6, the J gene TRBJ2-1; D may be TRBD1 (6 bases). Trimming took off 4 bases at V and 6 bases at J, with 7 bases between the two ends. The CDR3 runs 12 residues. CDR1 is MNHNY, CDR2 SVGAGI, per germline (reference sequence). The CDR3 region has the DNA TGTGCCAGCAGTTGGGACACCAATGAGCAGTTCTTC. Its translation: CASSWDTNEQFF.

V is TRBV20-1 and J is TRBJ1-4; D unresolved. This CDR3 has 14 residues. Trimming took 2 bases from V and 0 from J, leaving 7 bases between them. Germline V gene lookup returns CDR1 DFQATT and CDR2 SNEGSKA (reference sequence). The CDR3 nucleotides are TGCAGTGCTAGAAACGTTGCAACTAATGAAAAACTGTTTTTT. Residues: CSARNVATNEKLFF.

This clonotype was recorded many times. The CDR3 DNA reads TGTGCCATCAGGGGACATCAAGGCAATCAGCCCCAGCATTTT. Translated, it gives CAIRGHQGNQPQHF. The chain carries TRBV10-3 and TRBJ1-5, with D tentatively TRBD1 (6 bases). Germline-derived CDR1 and CDR2 are ENHRY and SYGVKD. CDR3 length equals 14 residues. The ends were cut back, 6 bases at V and 2 bases at J, with 11 bases in the middle.

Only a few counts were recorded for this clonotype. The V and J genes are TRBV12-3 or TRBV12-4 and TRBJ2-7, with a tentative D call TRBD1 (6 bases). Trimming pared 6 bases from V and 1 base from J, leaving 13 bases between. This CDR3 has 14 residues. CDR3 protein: CASRQGGESYEQYF. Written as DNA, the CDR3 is TGTGCCAGCAGACAGGGTGGAGAATCCTACGAGCAGTACTTC.

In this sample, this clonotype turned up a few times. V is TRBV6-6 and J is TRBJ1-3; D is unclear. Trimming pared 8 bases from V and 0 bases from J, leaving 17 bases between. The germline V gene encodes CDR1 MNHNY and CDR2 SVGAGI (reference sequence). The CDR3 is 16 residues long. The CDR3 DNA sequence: TGTGCCAGCTGGATGGCAGCCTTATCCTCTGGAAACACCATATATTTT. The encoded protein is CASWMAALSSGNTIYF.

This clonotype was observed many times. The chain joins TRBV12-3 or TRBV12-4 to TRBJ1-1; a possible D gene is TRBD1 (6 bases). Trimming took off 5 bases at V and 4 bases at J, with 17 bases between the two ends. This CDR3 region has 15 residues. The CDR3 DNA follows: TGTGCCAGCAGTACAGGGTGGGGAGGGGGCACTGAAGCTTTCTTT. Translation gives CASSTGWGGGTEAFF.

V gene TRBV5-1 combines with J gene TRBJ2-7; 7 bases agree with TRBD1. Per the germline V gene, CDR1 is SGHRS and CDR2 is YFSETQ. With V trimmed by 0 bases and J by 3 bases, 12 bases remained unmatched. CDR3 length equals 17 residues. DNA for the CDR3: TGCGCCAGCAGCTTGGGAGGGGGCGTTAATCCCATCTACGAGCAGTACTTC. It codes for CASSLGGGVNPIYEQYF. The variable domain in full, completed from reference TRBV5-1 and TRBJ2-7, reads KAGVTQTPRYLIKTRGQQVTLSCSPISGHRSVSWYQQTPGQGLQFLFEYFSETQRNKGNFPGRFSGRQFSNSRSEMNVSTLELGDSALYLCASSLGGGVNPIYEQYFGPGTRLTVT.

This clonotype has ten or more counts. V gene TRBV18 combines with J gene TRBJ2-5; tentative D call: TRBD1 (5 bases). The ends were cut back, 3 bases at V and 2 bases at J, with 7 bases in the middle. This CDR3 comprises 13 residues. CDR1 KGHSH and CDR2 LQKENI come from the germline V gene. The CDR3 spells CASSPDSQETQYF. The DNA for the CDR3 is TGTGCCAGCTCACCCGACAGTCAAGAGACCCAGTACTTC.

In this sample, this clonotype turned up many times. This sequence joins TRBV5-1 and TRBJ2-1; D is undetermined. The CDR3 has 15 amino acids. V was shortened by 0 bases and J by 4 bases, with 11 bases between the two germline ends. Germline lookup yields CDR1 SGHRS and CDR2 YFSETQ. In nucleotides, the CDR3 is TGCGCCAGCAGCTTGGGTTACTCCTTATACAATGAGCAGTTCTTC. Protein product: CASSLGYSLYNEQFF.

CDR3 bases: TGCAGTCCACTATCGGTAGGGTTCGGTCAGCCCCAGCATTTT. Its protein is CSPLSVGFGQPQHF. The chain couples TRBV20-1 to TRBJ1-5; D call uncertain. The CDR3 has 14 amino acids. Trimming removed 8 bases from V and 6 bases from J, with 20 bases in between. The V gene's germline CDR1 is DFQATT and CDR2 SNEGSKA (reference sequence).

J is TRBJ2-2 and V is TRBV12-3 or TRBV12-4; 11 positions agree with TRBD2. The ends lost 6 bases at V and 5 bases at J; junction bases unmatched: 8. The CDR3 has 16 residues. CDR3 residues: CASRTSSGGQTGELFF. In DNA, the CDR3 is TGTGCCAGCAGAACTTCTAGCGGGGGGCAAACCGGGGAGCTGTTTTTT.

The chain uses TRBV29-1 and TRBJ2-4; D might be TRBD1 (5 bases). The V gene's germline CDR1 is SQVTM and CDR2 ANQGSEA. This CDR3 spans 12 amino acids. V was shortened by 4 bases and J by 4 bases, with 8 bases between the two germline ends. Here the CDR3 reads CSVGAGKNIQYF. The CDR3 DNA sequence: TGCAGCGTTGGGGCAGGGAAAAACATTCAGTACTTC. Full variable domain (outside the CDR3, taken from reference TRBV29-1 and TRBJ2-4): SAVISQKPSRDICQRGTSLTIQCQVDSQVTMMFWYRQQPGQSLTLIATANQGSEATYESGFVIDKFPISRPNLTFSTLTVSNMSPEDSSIYLCSVGAGKNIQYFGAGTRLSVL.

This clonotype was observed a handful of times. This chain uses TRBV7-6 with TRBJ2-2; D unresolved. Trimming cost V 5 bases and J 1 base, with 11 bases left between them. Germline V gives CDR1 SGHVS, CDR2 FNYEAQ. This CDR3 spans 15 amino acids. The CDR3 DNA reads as TGTGCCAGCAGCCCGATGACGGTGAACACCGGGGAGCTGTTTTTT. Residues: CASSPMTVNTGELFF.